The clone carrying this T cell receptor beta chain was seen more than once but under ten times. Its antigen is still unknown. The entry originates in a study of T cell repertoires in cytomegalovirus infection. Study in general: Public TCR beta signature analysis indicated the presence of both CMV infection and matching HLA type. The study's findings and limits: The cumulative frequency of public TCR beta families identified carriers of CMV plus the relevant HLA. Clonotype analysis showed dominance of the ex vivo response by HLA-C-restricted CMV-specific TCR beta clonotypes.

TCRdb called the reads again in MiXCR, with one record for every CDR3 protein. The sample shows 300,000 or so distinct CDR3 sequences, under 30% of them seen only once. Sequencing input: PBMCs. This clonotype was obtained from a human donor in good health (CMV status not recorded). Some clones in this sample may be carry-over from other donors' samples.

CDR3 region: CASSLALSRQGGTDTQYF. CDR3 DNA: TGTGCCAGCAGCTTAGCTTTATCTCGACAGGGGGGCACAGATACGCAGTATTTT. The genes are TRBV7-9 and TRBJ2-3; TRBD1 matches at 9 bases. The CDR3 sequence is 18 residues long. Trimming took 0 bases from V and 1 from J; bases not matched to a gene: 8. Per germline, CDR1 SEHNR and CDR2 FQNEAQ (reference sequence).